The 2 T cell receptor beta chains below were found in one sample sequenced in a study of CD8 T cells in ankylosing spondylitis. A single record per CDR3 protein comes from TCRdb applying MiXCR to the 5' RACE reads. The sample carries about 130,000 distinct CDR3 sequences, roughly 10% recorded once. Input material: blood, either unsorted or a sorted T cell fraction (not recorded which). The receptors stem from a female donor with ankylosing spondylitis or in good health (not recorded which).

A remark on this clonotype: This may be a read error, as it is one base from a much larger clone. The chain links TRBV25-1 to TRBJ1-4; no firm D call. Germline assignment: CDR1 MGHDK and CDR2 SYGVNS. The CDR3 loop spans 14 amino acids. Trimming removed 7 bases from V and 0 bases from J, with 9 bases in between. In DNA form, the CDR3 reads TGTGCCAGCACTGGGGAGACAACTAATGAAAAACTGTTTTTT. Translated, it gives CASTGETTNEKLFF.

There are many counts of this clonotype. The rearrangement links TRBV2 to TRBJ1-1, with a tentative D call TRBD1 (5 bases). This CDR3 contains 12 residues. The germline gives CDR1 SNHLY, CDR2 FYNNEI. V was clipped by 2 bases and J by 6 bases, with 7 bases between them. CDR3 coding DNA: TGTGCCAGCAGTGAAAGGGGACCTGAAGCTTTCTTT. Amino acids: CASSERGPEAFF.